The 8 T cell receptor beta chains below come from one sample, sequenced in a study of blood T cells in healthy people across ages. Next came a second PCR, run for about 6 to 12 cycles, which used a sample-barcoded 5' primer along with a J-beta primer mix. TCRdb re-called the 5' RACE reads through MiXCR, storing one row per CDR3 protein. The repertoire includes 1.5 million to 2 million distinct CDR3 sequences, around 40% of them detected once, and more than 20% sits in the top ten. Sequenced input: blood. The receptors stem from a human donor in good health.

The genes are TRBV12-3 or TRBV12-4 and TRBJ1-5; perhaps TRBD1 as D (6 bases). The CDR3 totals 15 residues. V lost 1 base, J lost 5 bases, and 12 bases lay in between. The CDR3 DNA reads TGTGCCAGCAGTTTAGACAGGGATTTTTATCAGCCCCAGCATTTT. It translates to CASSLDRDFYQPQHF.

This chain uses TRBV29-1 with TRBJ2-2; D is uncertain. Germline CDR1 is SQVTM and CDR2 is ANQGSEA. The ends were cut back, 1 base at V and 0 bases at J, with 9 bases in the middle. This CDR3 contains 15 residues. DNA of the CDR3: TGCAGCGTTGAAGGATCCCCGGCGAACACCGGGGAGCTGTTTTTT. Its translation: CSVEGSPANTGELFF.

On this clonotype itself: At one end, the junction sequence differs from germline, possibly due to a read error. This rearrangement joins TRBV5-6 to TRBJ1-2; no reliable D call. This CDR3 spans 14 amino acids. Germline V lookup: CDR1 SGHDT, CDR2 YYEEEE. CDR3 sequence (DNA): TGTGCCAGTAGCTTGGGCGACATGTCCTATGGCTACACCTTC. Its translation: CASSLGDMSYGYTF.

This chain links TRBV6-1 with TRBJ2-1, with D uncertain. The CDR3 is 13 residues long. The ends were cut back, 4 bases at V and 9 bases at J, with 13 bases in the middle. The germline V gene encodes CDR1 MNHNS and CDR2 SASEGT. The CDR3 reads CASSALRGGEQFF. The DNA of the CDR3 is TGTGCCAGCAGTGCACTCCGAGGCGGTGAGCAGTTCTTC.

The rearrangement uses TRBV12-3 or TRBV12-4 and TRBJ1-2; D unclear. V lost 6 bases and J lost 6, with 23 bases in between. This CDR3 comprises 16 residues. The CDR3: CASRSHESAGFNGYTF. The CDR3 coding sequence is TGTGCCAGCAGATCCCACGAGTCAGCGGGATTCAATGGCTACACCTTC.

This clonotype was found many times. V and J are TRBV5-1 and TRBJ2-7; 9 nucleotides line up with TRBD1. CDR3 length: 15 amino acids. CDR1 and CDR2 (germline): SGHRS, YFSETQ. Germline trimming cut 4 bases from V and 2 bases from J; bases unmatched to any gene: 7. CDR3 in DNA: TGCGCCAGCAGCGACCCGGGACAGGGACCCTACGAGCAGTACTTC. It specifies CASSDPGQGPYEQYF.

The sample holds a few counts of this clonotype. The chain carries TRBV6-6 and TRBJ1-2; D gene ambiguous. CDR3 size: 13 residues. The germline V gene has CDR1 MNHNY and CDR2 SVGAGI (reference sequence). The V and J ends lost 2 bases and 7 bases respectively, with 11 bases between them. The CDR3 bases are TGTGCCAGCAGTTACGGGTGGGGTGGTGGCTACACCTTC. Its translation is CASSYGWGGGYTF.

This chain links TRBV20-1 with TRBJ2-5; D unresolved. The CDR3 loop spans 13 amino acids. CDR1 is DFQATT and CDR2 is SNEGSKA in the germline V gene (reference sequence). With 5 bases removed from V and 2 bases from J, the gap between germline ends came to 12 bases. CDR3 residues: CSAPYDLQETQYF. Written as DNA, the CDR3 is TGCAGTGCTCCCTACGACTTACAAGAGACCCAGTACTTC.